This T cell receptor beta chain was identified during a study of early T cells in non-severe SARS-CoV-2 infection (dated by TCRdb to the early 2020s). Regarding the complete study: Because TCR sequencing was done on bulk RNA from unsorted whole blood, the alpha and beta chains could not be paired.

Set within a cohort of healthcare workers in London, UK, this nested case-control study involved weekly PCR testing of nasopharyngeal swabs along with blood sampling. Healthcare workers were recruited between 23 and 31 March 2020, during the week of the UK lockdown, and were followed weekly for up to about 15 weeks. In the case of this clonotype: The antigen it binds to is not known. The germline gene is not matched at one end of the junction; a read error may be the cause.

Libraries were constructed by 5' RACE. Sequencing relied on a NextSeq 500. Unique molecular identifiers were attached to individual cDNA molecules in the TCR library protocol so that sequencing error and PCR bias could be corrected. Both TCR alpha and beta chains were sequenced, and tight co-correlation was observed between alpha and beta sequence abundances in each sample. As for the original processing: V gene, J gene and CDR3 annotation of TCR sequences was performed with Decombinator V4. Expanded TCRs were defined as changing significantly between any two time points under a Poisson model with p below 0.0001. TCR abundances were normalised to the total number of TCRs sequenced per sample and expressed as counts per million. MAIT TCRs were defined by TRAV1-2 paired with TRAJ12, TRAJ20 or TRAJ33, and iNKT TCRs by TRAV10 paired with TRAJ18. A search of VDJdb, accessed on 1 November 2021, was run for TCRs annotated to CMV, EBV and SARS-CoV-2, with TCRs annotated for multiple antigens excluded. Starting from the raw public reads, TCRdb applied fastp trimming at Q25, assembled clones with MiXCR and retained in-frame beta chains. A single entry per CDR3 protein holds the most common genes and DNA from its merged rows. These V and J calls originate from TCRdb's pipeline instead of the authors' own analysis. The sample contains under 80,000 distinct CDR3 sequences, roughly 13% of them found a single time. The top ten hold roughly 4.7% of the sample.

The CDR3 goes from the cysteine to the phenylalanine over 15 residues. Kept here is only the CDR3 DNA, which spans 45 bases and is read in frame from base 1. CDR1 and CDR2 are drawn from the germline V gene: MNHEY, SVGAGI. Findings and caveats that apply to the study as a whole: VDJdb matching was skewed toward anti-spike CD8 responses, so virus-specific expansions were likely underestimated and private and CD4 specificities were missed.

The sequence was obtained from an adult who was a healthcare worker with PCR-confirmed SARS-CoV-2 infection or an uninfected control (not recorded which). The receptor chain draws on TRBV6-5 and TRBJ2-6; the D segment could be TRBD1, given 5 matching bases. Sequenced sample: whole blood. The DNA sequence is TGTGTCAGCAGGGTCGAGTTGTCTGGGGCCAACGTCCTGACTTTC. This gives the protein CVSRVELSGANVLTF.